This T cell receptor beta chain was obtained from a study of vaccination and CD4 T cells after COVID-19. Points on this clonotype: Its target is unknown.

The treatment: approximately 11-day PBMC culture with coronavirus spike peptide pools or control peptides (ViraFEST assay). Trimming took 3 bases from V and 7 from J, leaving 16 bases between them. Germline V gene data show CDR1 as LNHDA and CDR2 as SQIVND (reference sequence). The CDR3 consists of 15 residues. Sequencing of cultured CD4+ T cell DNA used the Oncomine TCR Beta short-read assay. MiXCR, run by TCRdb on the PCR reads, gives a single entry per CDR3 protein. The profile shows roughly 25,000 distinct CDR3 sequences, roughly 65% of them singletons. This TCR came from a human donor who received a COVID-19 vaccine. This chain links TRBV19 with TRBJ1-3; no definite D call. Sequenced here: CD4+ T cells from blood, cultured in vitro, sampled after SARS-CoV-2 vaccination. The CDR3 DNA reads TGTGCCAGTAGTATCGACGGAGCGATCGCCAACACCATATATTTT. Protein sequence: CASSIDGAIANTIYF.